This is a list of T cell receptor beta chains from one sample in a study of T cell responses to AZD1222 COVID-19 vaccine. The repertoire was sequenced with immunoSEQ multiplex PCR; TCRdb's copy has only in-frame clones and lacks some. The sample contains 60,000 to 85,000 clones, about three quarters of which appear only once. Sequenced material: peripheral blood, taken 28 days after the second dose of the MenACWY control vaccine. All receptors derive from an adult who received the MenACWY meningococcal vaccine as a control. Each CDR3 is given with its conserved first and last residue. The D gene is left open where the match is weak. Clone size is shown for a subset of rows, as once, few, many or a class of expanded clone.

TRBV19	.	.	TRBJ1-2	CASMDRTDDRYTF	TGTGCCAGTATGGATCGCACCGACGATCGCTACACCTTC
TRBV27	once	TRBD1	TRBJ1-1	CASSLSMRGQTEAFF	TGTGCCAGCAGTTTATCCATGAGGGGGCAGACTGAAGCTTTCTTT
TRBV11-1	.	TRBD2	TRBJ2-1	CASSPGLARANEQFF	TGTGCCAGCAGCCCGGGACTAGCAAGGGCCAATGAGCAGTTCTTC
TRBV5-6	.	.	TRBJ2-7	CASSLGTVGYEQYF	TGTGCCAGCAGCTTGGGAACGGTGGGCTACGAGCAGTACTTC
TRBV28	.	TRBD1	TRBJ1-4	CATASGQSNEKLFF	TGTGCCACCGCATCGGGACAGAGTAATGAAAAACTGTTTTTT
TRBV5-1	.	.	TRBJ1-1	CASSLVVGGDTEAFF	TGCGCCAGCAGCTTGGTCGTAGGGGGGGACACTGAAGCTTTCTTT
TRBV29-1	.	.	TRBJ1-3	CSVEGQERNTIYF	TGCAGCGTTGAAGGACAGGAAAGAAACACCATATATTTT
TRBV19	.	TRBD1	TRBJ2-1	CASSTGQGAVHNEQFF	TGTGCCAGTAGTACTGGACAGGGGGCGGTACACAATGAGCAGTTCTTC
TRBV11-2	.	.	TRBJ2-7	CASSWNTYEQYF	TGTGCCAGCAGCTGGAACACCTACGAGCAGTACTTC
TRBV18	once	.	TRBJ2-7	CASSQDAGYEQYF	TGTGCCAGCTCCCAGGACGCGGGGTACGAGCAGTACTTC
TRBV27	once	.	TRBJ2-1	CASSFTTGNEQFF	TGTGCCAGCAGTTTTACAACGGGGAATGAGCAGTTCTTC
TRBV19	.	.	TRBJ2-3	CASSAGTTDTQYF	TGTGCCAGTAGTGCGGGGACAACAGATACGCAGTATTTT
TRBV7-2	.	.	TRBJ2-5	CASSFKETQYF	TGTGCCAGCAGCTTTAAAGAGACCCAGTACTTC
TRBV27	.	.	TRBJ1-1	CASSLQGRGAEAFF	TGTGCCAGCAGTTTACAGGGCCGAGGGGCTGAAGCTTTCTTT